A single sample is the source of the 5 T cell receptor beta chains below, sequenced in a study of T cells after yellow fever vaccination. TCRdb fed the 5' RACE reads into MiXCR, producing one record per CDR3 protein. In the table there are 450,000 to 550,000 distinct CDR3 sequences, under 25% of which are singletons. Material: PBMCs, obtained 15 days after the yellow fever booster vaccination. Source of these receptors: a man aged 25-45 years who received the YFV17D yellow fever vaccine.

The rearrangement joins TRBV7-9 to TRBJ2-7, with 9 positions matching TRBD2. The V and J ends lost 3 bases and 2 bases, in that order; junction bases with no gene match: 8. CDR3 length: 16 amino acids. Per the germline V gene, CDR1 is SEHNR and CDR2 is FQNEAQ (reference sequence). In nucleotides, the CDR3 is TGTGCCAGCAGCTTGGGGCTAGCGGGACATACCTACGAGCAGTACTTC. It specifies CASSLGLAGHTYEQYF. Looking up the rest from reference TRBV7-9 and TRBJ2-7 gives the full variable domain: DTGVSQNPRHKITKRGQNVTFRCDPISEHNRLYWYRQTLGQGPEFLTYFQNEAQLEKSRLLSDRFSAERPKGSFSTLEIQRTEQGDSAMYLCASSLGLAGHTYEQYFGPGTRLTVT.

This clonotype was seen more than once but under ten times. V is TRBV15 and J is TRBJ1-4; D remains unclear. Germline V lookup: CDR1 LNHNV, CDR2 YYDKDF (reference sequence). V lost 3 bases, J lost 1 base, and 6 bases lay in between. This CDR3 spans 14 amino acids. The CDR3 DNA reads TGTGCCACCAGCAGGGACGGAACTAATGAAAAACTGTTTTTT. Protein: CATSRDGTNEKLFF.

V usage is TRBV27 and J usage is TRBJ2-7, with D maybe TRBD2 (5 bases). Germline-derived CDR1 and CDR2 are MNHEY and SMNVEV (reference sequence). V lost 6 bases and J lost 2, with 14 bases in between. CDR3 length equals 14 residues. The CDR3 region is CASSPNSGTYEQYF. Here the CDR3 DNA reads TGTGCCAGCAGCCCAAACAGCGGTACCTACGAGCAGTACTTC.

The genes are TRBV6-5 and TRBJ2-1; D ambiguous. This CDR3 is built from 13 residues. Per germline, CDR1 MNHEY and CDR2 SVGAGI. Trimming removed 2 bases from V and 8 bases from J, with 10 bases in between. This CDR3 reads CASSYTPTYEQFF. CDR3 nucleotides: TGTGCCAGCAGTTACACCCCTACGTATGAGCAGTTCTTC.

V usage is TRBV5-1 and J usage is TRBJ1-4; D not resolved. Germline CDR1 SGHRS, CDR2 YFSETQ. CDR3 length equals 17 residues. With 0 bases removed from V and 0 bases from J, the gap between germline ends came to 12 bases. The CDR3 loop is CASSLVVTSATNEKLFF. CDR3 nucleotide sequence: TGCGCCAGCAGCTTGGTCGTTACGTCTGCAACTAATGAAAAACTGTTTTTT. Supplemented by reference TRBV5-1 and TRBJ1-4, the full variable domain reads KAGVTQTPRYLIKTRGQQVTLSCSPISGHRSVSWYQQTPGQGLQFLFEYFSETQRNKGNFPGRFSGRQFSNSRSEMNVSTLELGDSALYLCASSLVVTSATNEKLFFGSGTQLSVL.